One sample yielded the 20 T cell receptor beta chains listed below, sequenced in a study of circulating CD8 cells and anti-PD-1 response in melanoma. TCR libraries were prepared from around 15 ng of total RNA with the QIAseq Immune Repertoire TCR panel. In TCRdb, the reads were re-called with MiXCR into one record per CDR3 protein. The sample lists some 500 distinct CDR3 sequences; 8.6% were seen once. From live CD3+CD8+TCRalphabeta+ cells, four PD-1 and/or TIGIT subsets were sorted. The input for sequencing was CD8+ T cells from PBMCs, taken at baseline or after one month of anti-PD-1 therapy (not recorded which). These receptors originate from a human donor with melanoma.

This clonotype is large (0.1 to 1%) in the sample. The chain carries TRBV30 and TRBJ2-7, with D unresolved. V was trimmed by 5 bases and J by 4 bases, leaving 6 bases between them. CDR3 length: 10 residues. Germline CDR1 and CDR2: GTSNPN and SVGIG (reference sequence). CDR3 DNA: TGTGCCTGGGGAGATTACGAGCAGTACTTC. The encoded protein is CAWGDYEQYF.

By share, this clonotype ranks as medium-sized. The chain couples TRBV5-6 to TRBJ2-3; D is uncertain. The CDR3 consists of 12 residues. V was cut by 1 base and J by 3 bases, with 3 bases left in between. The germline CDR1 and CDR2 sequences are SGHDT and YYEEEE. The CDR3 here is CASSLPTDTQYF. The DNA for the CDR3 is TGTGCCAGCAGCTTGCCGACAGATACGCAGTATTTT.

The chain combines TRBV23-1 with TRBJ2-7, with unresolved D. TRBV23-1 is known as an ORF, though its function is uncertain. The CDR3 has 13 amino acids. V lost 4 bases and J 0 bases, leaving 7 bases between the germline ends. The CDR3 region is CASSLGHSYEQYF. The CDR3 nucleotides read TGCGCCAGCAGTCTCGGTCACTCCTACGAGCAGTACTTC.

In this sample, this clonotype is large. The chain is built from TRBV20-1 and TRBJ2-7; weak D call: TRBD1 (5 bases). Germline lookup yields CDR1 DFQATT and CDR2 SNEGSKA (reference sequence). The length of the CDR3 is 12 residues. The V end lost 0 bases, the J end lost 6 bases, and 9 bases lay between the germline ends. The CDR3 DNA sequence: TGCAGTGCTAGAGATCAGGGCCCCGAGCAGTACTTC. Encoded protein: CSARDQGPEQYF.

By share of the sample, this clonotype is large. This chain connects TRBV25-1 to TRBJ1-1; D may be TRBD1 (6 bases). V lost 5 bases and J 5 bases, leaving 12 bases between the germline ends. Germline CDR1 is MGHDK and CDR2 is SYGVNS. This CDR3 spans 13 amino acids. The CDR3 protein is CASSIGGRTEAFF. The CDR3 DNA follows: TGTGCCAGCAGTATAGGGGGACGGACTGAAGCTTTCTTT.

This clonotype showed up just a few times. This chain links TRBV19 with TRBJ2-2; TRBD1 is a possible D gene (7 bases). This CDR3 is built from 15 residues. Germline loops: CDR1 LNHDA, CDR2 SQIVND (reference sequence). V was cut by 6 bases and J by 5 bases, with 16 bases left in between. CDR3 sequence reads: CASSRQGGGTGELFF. The CDR3 DNA reads as TGTGCCAGTAGCCGACAGGGAGGAGGAACCGGGGAGCTGTTTTTT. The complete variable domain, with remaining parts taken from reference TRBV19 and TRBJ2-2, reads DGGITQSPKYLFRKEGQNVTLSCEQNLNHDAMYWYRQDPGQGLRLIYYSQIVNDFQKGDIAEGYSVSREKKESFPLTVTSAQKNPTAFYLCASSRQGGGTGELFFGEGSRLTVL.

In its sample, this clonotype ranks as medium-sized. The V call is TRBV11-1, the J call TRBJ2-7, with no clear D. The CDR3 spans 15 residues. Germline loops: CDR1 SGHAT, CDR2 FQDESV (reference sequence). The ends were cut back, 1 base at V and 4 bases at J, with 14 bases in the middle. CDR3 residues: CASSLGEGGPYEQYF. CDR3 DNA: TGTGCCAGCAGCTTAGGGGAAGGTGGGCCATACGAGCAGTACTTC.

This clonotype is termed medium-sized (0.01 to 0.1%). The chain links TRBV13 to TRBJ1-1; unclear D gene. Trimming pared 3 bases from V and 1 base from J, leaving 6 bases between. Germline assignment: CDR1 PRHDT and CDR2 FYEKMQ (reference sequence). CDR3 length equals 13 residues. CDR3 sequence (DNA): TGTGCCAGCAGCTTCGGTGAGAACACTGAAGCTTTCTTT. Translation: CASSFGENTEAFF.

Within the sample, this clonotype is medium-sized. The chain is built from TRBV6-6 and TRBJ2-1, with 8 bases matching TRBD2. Germline V gene data show CDR1 as MNHNY and CDR2 as SVGAGI (reference sequence). V shed 2 bases and J 11 bases; nucleotides not matched to a gene: 11. This CDR3 is built from 15 residues. The DNA for the CDR3 is TGTGCCAGCAGTTACGTCGGGGGGGAGACAAAAAAGCAGTTCTTC. This codes for CASSYVGGETKKQFF.

This clonotype is termed medium-sized. V and J are TRBV23-1 and TRBJ2-2; D is unresolved. TRBV23-1 is assigned to the ORF class and has an uncertain function. Trimming took off 0 bases at V and 9 bases at J, with 8 bases between the two ends. The CDR3 runs to 13 residues. The CDR3 sequence: CASSQSHPRELFF. The CDR3, as DNA: TGCGCCAGCAGTCAATCGCACCCGAGGGAGCTGTTTTTT.

Judged by abundance, this clonotype is large. The chain employs TRBV2 and TRBJ2-3; D ambiguous. This CDR3 comprises 13 residues. Trimming left V 2 bases short and J 0 bases short, with 3 bases between. Germline CDR1 reads SNHLY; CDR2 reads FYNNEI. CDR3 residues: CASSEWSTDTQYF. CDR3 in DNA: TGTGCCAGCAGTGAATGGAGCACAGATACGCAGTATTTT.

This sequence joins TRBV11-2 and TRBJ2-5, with D perhaps TRBD2 (6 bases). This CDR3 is built from 14 residues. The germline gives CDR1 SGHAT, CDR2 FQNNGV. Trimming left V 3 bases short and J 4 bases short, with 12 bases between. Here the CDR3 reads CASSLAGSTETQYF. In DNA form, the CDR3 reads TGTGCCAGCAGCTTGGCGGGGAGCACAGAGACCCAGTACTTC. Variable domain in full (rest from reference TRBV11-2 and TRBJ2-5): EAGVAQSPRYKIIEKRQSVAFWCNPISGHATLYWYQQILGQGPKLLIQFQNNGVVDDSQLPKDRFSAERLKGVDSTLKIQPAKLEDSAVYLCASSLAGSTETQYFGPGTRLLVL.

This clonotype has more than one count but fewer than ten. Being one base from a much bigger clone, this may be a read error. No DNA is shown, since the ends of the CDR3 on it are uncertain; the CDR3 is the one TCRdb lists. The rearrangement uses TRBV29-1 and TRBJ1-2; TRBD1 reflects the table's D call only, with no check against the DNA. The CDR3 numbers 12 amino acids, ends counted. Germline assignment: CDR1 SQVTM and CDR2 ANQGSEA. Here the CDR3 reads CSVGQGNYGFTF.

This clonotype is termed medium-sized. CDR3 in amino acids: CAWSPTDIWGYTF. CDR3 sequence (DNA): TGTGCCTGGAGCCCGACGGATATATGGGGCTACACCTTC. The chain links TRBV30 to TRBJ1-2, with unresolved D. This CDR3 has 13 amino acids. The V and J ends lost 3 bases and 8 bases respectively, with 16 bases between them. The germline V gene has CDR1 GTSNPN and CDR2 SVGIG (reference sequence).

Sample share makes this clonotype large. The CDR3 sequence: CASSDGEQYF. DNA of the CDR3: TGTGCCAGCAGTGACGGAGAGCAGTACTTC. The rearrangement links TRBV2 to TRBJ2-7, with D hard to call. In germline, CDR1 is SNHLY, CDR2 FYNNEI. The CDR3 covers 10 residues. Trimming left V 3 bases short and J 7 bases short, with 4 bases between.

A remark on this clonotype: A much larger clone lies a single base off, so this may be a read error. V gene TRBV20-1 combines with J gene TRBJ2-2; 9 nucleotides agree with TRBD1. The CDR3 runs to 14 residues. Germline lookup yields CDR1 DFQATT and CDR2 SNEGSKA (reference sequence). CDR3 residues: CSARGQGDTGEPFF. In DNA form, the CDR3 reads TGCAGTGCTAGGGGACAGGGAGACACCGGGGAGCCGTTTTTT.

This clonotype is judged large. The chain joins TRBV20-1 to TRBJ2-7, with TRBD1 as a possible D gene (6 bases). The CDR3 has 15 amino acids. Looked up from germline, CDR1 is DFQATT and CDR2 is SNEGSKA (reference sequence). Trimming left V 7 bases short and J 4 bases short, with 23 bases between. CDR3 coding DNA: TGCAGTGTCCGCCCTTACTACAGGGTCAGGTACGAGCAGTACTTC. It yields the protein CSVRPYYRVRYEQYF.

This clonotype is hyperexpanded within its sample. The rearrangement joins TRBV19 to TRBJ2-1; D ambiguous. The CDR3 covers 13 residues. Germline assignment: CDR1 LNHDA and CDR2 SQIVND (reference sequence). DNA of the CDR3: TGTGGGTCTCGGTCCCCTCTCTACAATGAGCAGTTCTTC. Protein sequence: CGSRSPLYNEQFF.

This clonotype was seen just once. The rearrangement joins TRBV14 to TRBJ2-1, with unresolved D. Germline-derived CDR1 and CDR2 are SGHDN and FVKESK. This CDR3 comprises 13 residues. V dropped 6 bases and J dropped 0 bases, with 6 bases sitting between them. The CDR3 reads CASSRSSYNEQFF. CDR3 DNA sequence: TGTGCCAGCAGTCGGAGCTCCTACAATGAGCAGTTCTTC.

By share, this clonotype ranks as large. V usage is TRBV20-1 and J usage is TRBJ2-7, with a possible D match to TRBD1 (6 bases). Germline V gene sequence: CDR1 DFQATT, CDR2 SNEGSKA (reference sequence). The CDR3 extends over 13 amino acids. V was pared by 2 bases and J by 7 bases, with 15 bases between. The CDR3 DNA reads TGCAGTGCTAGATCCCCGTTGGGGGCTGAGCAGTACTTC. Translation gives CSARSPLGAEQYF.